This T cell receptor (beta chain) was sequenced in a study of T cell responses to AZD1222 COVID-19 vaccine. General study points: With dominance at 160-218 and 743-854, vaccine-associated CD4 TCRs spanned spike.

This CDR3 is 14 amino acids long. Germline values: CDR1 SGHTA, CDR2 FQGTGA. V gave up 5 bases and J gave up 4 bases, with 14 bases separating them. To note about this clone: As yet, its antigen is unknown.

Sequencing was performed with immunoSEQ multiplex PCR; in TCRdb, only in-frame clones are kept and a portion is missing. The data contain approximately 200,000 clones, about 95% of them singletons. The sequenced sample was peripheral blood, obtained 28 days after the second dose of the MenACWY control vaccine. The origin of this receptor is an adult who received the MenACWY meningococcal vaccine as a control. The chain couples TRBV7-3 to TRBJ1-1; tentative D call: TRBD1 (5 bases). CDR3 protein: CASSPDSLGTEAFF. The DNA for the CDR3 is TGTGCCAGCAGCCCCGACAGCTTGGGCACTGAAGCTTTCTTT. The full variable domain, rest sourced from reference TRBV7-3 and TRBJ1-1, is GAGVSQTPSNKVTEKGKYVELRCDPISGHTALYWYRQSLGQGPEFLIYFQGTGAADDSGLPNDRFFAVRPEGSVSTLKIQRTERGDSAVYLCASSPDSLGTEAFFGQGTRLTVV.